What follows is one T cell receptor beta chain and its context. In the authors' workflow: Counts of nucleated cells, estimated from reference gene primer amplification, were obtained. The data were produced by immunoSEQ multiplex PCR, yet TCRdb's version contains in-frame clones alone and is incomplete. V and J calls and clone size come straight from that table; D and trimming were deduced from the DNA. The repertoire holds approximately 250,000 clones, with about 83% as singletons. Germline CDR1 and CDR2: SEHNR and FQNEAQ (reference sequence). Trimming took off 4 bases at V and 5 bases at J, with 15 bases between the two ends. The CDR3 covers 14 residues. The data stem from a study of blood T cell repertoires in COVID-19. Turning to the study itself: PBMCs, B-cell-depleted T cells, or T cells provided the cDNA or gDNA that made up the material.

The sequence derives from a man aged 45 to 65 with acute or convalescent COVID-19. Input material: peripheral blood. V and J are TRBV7-9 and TRBJ2-7; tentative D call: TRBD2 (6 bases). The CDR3 sequence: CASSWSGTPDEQYF. The CDR3 DNA reads TGTGCCAGCAGCTGGTCCGGGACTCCCGACGAGCAGTACTTC. The full variable domain, in which reference TRBV7-9 and TRBJ2-7 provide the parts outside the CDR3, is DTGVSQNPRHKITKRGQNVTFRCDPISEHNRLYWYRQTLGQGPEFLTYFQNEAQLEKSRLLSDRFSAERPKGSFSTLEIQRTEQGDSAMYLCASSWSGTPDEQYFGPGTRLTVT.